The rows below give T cell receptor beta chains drawn from one sample of a study of Tregs in tolerant kidney transplant recipients. Here immunoSEQ multiplex PCR was the method, and the copy in TCRdb shows in-frame clones only, minus some. The sample contains approximately 50,000 clones, approximately 91% of which appear only once. The material sequenced was CD8+ T cells from blood (PBMCs), taken 24 months after the transplant. All receptors derive from a human patient who received a combined kidney and bone marrow transplant. Among the T cells, some may be from the graft donor. Both conserved end residues are part of each CDR3. D genes are given only for firm matches. Expanded clones are given a class, and other clones once, few, many or no size at all.

CDR3: CASSYLGRFYGQFF
DNA: TGTGCCAGCAGTTACCTGGGGCGATTTTATGGGCAGTTCTTC
J: TRBJ2-1
V: TRBV6-5
size: .
D: .

CDR3: CASTIGTSDYNEQFF
DNA: TGTGCCAGTACCATCGGTACTAGCGACTACAATGAGCAGTTCTTC
J: TRBJ2-1
V: TRBV19
size: .
D: TRBD2

CDR3: CATSRDRAQREVVWTDTQYF
DNA: TGTGCCACCAGCAGAGATCGGGCCCAGCGGGAGGTTGTATGGACAGATACGCAGTATTTT
J: TRBJ2-3
V: TRBV15
size: .
D: TRBD2

CDR3: CASSASTSGGLEQFF
DNA: TGTGCCAGCAGCGCCTCGACTAGCGGGGGCCTTGAGCAGTTCTTC
J: TRBJ2-1
V: TRBV7-2
size: .
D: TRBD2

CDR3: CATSLALYEQYF
DNA: TGTGCCACCTCCCTAGCTCTCTACGAGCAGTACTTC
J: TRBJ2-7
V: TRBV25-1
size: .
D: .

CDR3: CATSHIRGQETQYF
DNA: TGTGCCACCAGCCACATAAGGGGACAAGAGACCCAGTACTTC
J: TRBJ2-5
V: TRBV15
size: .
D: .

CDR3: CASSQGGFGEKLFF
DNA: TGTGCCAGCAGTCAGGGAGGGTTTGGTGAAAAACTGTTTTTT
J: TRBJ1-4
V: TRBV6-6
size: .
D: .

CDR3: CATSSPAGGAYEQYF
DNA: TGTGCCACCAGCAGTCCAGCGGGAGGGGCCTACGAGCAGTACTTC
J: TRBJ2-7
V: TRBV15
size: .
D: TRBD2

CDR3: CASSTRTSNRNEQFF
DNA: TGTGCCAGCAGCACCCGGACTAGCAACAGGAATGAGCAGTTCTTC
J: TRBJ2-1
V: TRBV13
size: .
D: TRBD2

CDR3: CASGNSNEQFF
DNA: TGCGCCAGCGGAAACAGCAATGAGCAGTTCTTC
J: TRBJ2-1
V: TRBV4-3
size: .
D: .

CDR3: CASSPVQTGVFGYTF
DNA: TGTGCCAGCAGTCCTGTCCAGACAGGGGTTTTTGGCTACACCTTC
J: TRBJ1-2
V: TRBV7-2
size: .
D: TRBD1

CDR3: CASSPYGSSYEQYF
DNA: TGTGCCAGCAGCCCGTACGGTAGCTCCTACGAGCAGTACTTC
J: TRBJ2-7
V: TRBV7-2
size: once
D: .

CDR3: CASSLGDREYNEQFF
DNA: TGTGCCAGCAGCTTGGGGGACAGGGAATACAATGAGCAGTTCTTC
J: TRBJ2-1
V: TRBV5-6
size: medium-sized
D: TRBD1

CDR3: CASSLQLTGGEQYF
DNA: TGTGCCAGCAGTTTACAGTTGACAGGAGGTGAGCAGTACTTC
J: TRBJ2-7
V: TRBV27
size: .
D: .

CDR3: CASSLDYPLGEQFF
DNA: TGCGCCAGCAGCTTGGACTATCCTCTCGGTGAGCAGTTCTTC
J: TRBJ2-1
V: TRBV5-1
size: .
D: .

CDR3: CASSQHPNAASGEDTQYF
DNA: TGCGCCAGCAGCCAGCACCCAAACGCGGCTAGCGGGGAAGATACGCAGTATTTT
J: TRBJ2-3
V: TRBV4-3
size: once
D: TRBD2

CDR3: CSVEGIPGQNSNYGYTF
DNA: TGCAGCGTGGAAGGGATACCGGGACAGAATTCAAACTATGGCTACACCTTC
J: TRBJ1-2
V: TRBV29-1
size: .
D: TRBD1

CDR3: CASPGQNYGYTF
DNA: TGTGCCAGCCCGGGACAGAACTATGGCTACACCTTC
J: TRBJ1-2
V: TRBV6-1
size: .
D: TRBD1

CDR3: CASSIWGQNQPQHF
DNA: TGTGCCAGTAGTATATGGGGACAGAATCAGCCCCAGCATTTT
J: TRBJ1-5
V: TRBV19
size: .
D: TRBD1

CDR3: CASSHLTGLNEKLFF
DNA: TGCGCCAGCAGCCACTTGACAGGGCTTAATGAAAAACTGTTTTTT
J: TRBJ1-4
V: TRBV4-3
size: .
D: TRBD1

CDR3: CASSPTLATKNIQYF
DNA: TGTGCCAGCAGCCCCACACTAGCGACTAAAAACATTCAGTACTTC
J: TRBJ2-4
V: TRBV7-9
size: .
D: TRBD2

CDR3: CAWSVYSNEQFF
DNA: TGTGCCTGGAGTGTATACTCAAATGAGCAGTTCTTC
J: TRBJ2-1
V: TRBV30
size: .
D: .

CDR3: CASSPNSNQPQHF
DNA: TGTGCCAGCAGCCCAAATAGCAATCAGCCCCAGCATTTT
J: TRBJ1-5
V: TRBV6-5
size: .
D: .

CDR3: CASSLYPPSFYEQYF
DNA: TGTGCCAGCAGTTTATACCCCCCTAGTTTCTACGAGCAGTACTTC
J: TRBJ2-7
V: TRBV27
size: .
D: .

CDR3: CASGFGTVDEQFF
DNA: TGTGCTAGTGGTTTCGGGACTGTAGATGAGCAGTTCTTC
J: TRBJ2-1
V: TRBV12-5
size: .
D: .

CDR3: CASSFTGTGGFEKLFF
DNA: TGTGCCAGTAGTTTTACAGGCACAGGGGGCTTCGAAAAACTGTTTTTT
J: TRBJ1-4
V: TRBV19
size: .
D: TRBD1

CDR3: CATGTGDYGYTF
DNA: TGTGCCACCGGGACAGGGGACTATGGCTACACCTTC
J: TRBJ1-2
V: TRBV19
size: .
D: TRBD1

CDR3: CASSLIRDRVTNTEAFF
DNA: TGTGCCAGCAGCTTAATTCGGGACAGGGTGACGAACACTGAAGCTTTCTTT
J: TRBJ1-1
V: TRBV7-6
size: .
D: TRBD1

CDR3: CASSRGQGSTDTQYF
DNA: TGTGCCAGCAGTCGTGGACAGGGGAGCACAGATACGCAGTATTTT
J: TRBJ2-3
V: TRBV27
size: .
D: TRBD1

CDR3: CASSEGNSPLHF
DNA: TGTGCCAGCAGCGAGGGGAATTCACCCCTCCACTTT
J: TRBJ1-6
V: TRBV9
size: .
D: .

CDR3: CASSRGLALSSYNEQFF
DNA: TGTGCCAGCAGCCGTGGACTAGCGTTGAGCTCCTACAATGAGCAGTTCTTC
J: TRBJ2-1
V: TRBV5-6
size: once
D: TRBD2

CDR3: CASSFTSYNEQFF
DNA: TGTGCCAGCAGCTTTACTTCCTACAATGAGCAGTTCTTC
J: TRBJ2-1
V: TRBV5-4
size: .
D: .

CDR3: CASGTGGEQYF
DNA: TGTGCCAGCGGAACAGGGGGGGAGCAGTACTTC
J: TRBJ2-7
V: TRBV4-2
size: .
D: TRBD1

CDR3: CAGRLAGGRETQYF
DNA: TGTGCCGGTCGACTAGCGGGGGGCCGGGAGACCCAGTACTTC
J: TRBJ2-5
V: TRBV2
size: .
D: TRBD2

CDR3: CALVSSGFYNEQFF
DNA: TGTGCCTTGGTCTCTAGCGGGTTTTACAATGAGCAGTTCTTC
J: TRBJ2-1
V: TRBV30
size: .
D: TRBD2

CDR3: CASSDYVGQANSGNTIYF
DNA: TGTGCCAGCAGTGACTATGTCGGACAGGCAAACTCTGGAAACACCATATATTTT
J: TRBJ1-3
V: TRBV6-4
size: .
D: TRBD1

CDR3: CATSSISGREGYNEQFF
DNA: TGTGCCACCAGCAGTATTAGCGGGAGGGAAGGGTACAATGAGCAGTTCTTC
J: TRBJ2-1
V: TRBV15
size: .
D: TRBD2

CDR3: CASSHGTSGPTDTQYF
DNA: TGTGCCAGCAGCCACGGGACTAGCGGCCCCACAGATACGCAGTATTTT
J: TRBJ2-3
V: TRBV13
size: .
D: TRBD2

CDR3: CASSLFRDSFEGYTF
DNA: TGTGCCAGCAGCTTATTCCGCGACAGCTTCGAGGGCTACACCTTC
J: TRBJ1-2
V: TRBV7-2
size: .
D: .

CDR3: CAGLGLAGYNEQFF
DNA: TGTGCCGGATTGGGACTAGCGGGCTACAATGAGCAGTTCTTC
J: TRBJ2-1
V: TRBV30
size: medium-sized
D: TRBD2

CDR3: CASSEGQGRNTEAFF
DNA: TGTGCCAGCAGTGAAGGGCAGGGTCGGAACACTGAAGCTTTCTTT
J: TRBJ1-1
V: TRBV25-1
size: .
D: .

CDR3: CASSPLAGGHSTYEQYF
DNA: TGTGCCAGCAGCCCTCTAGCGGGAGGCCATTCAACCTACGAGCAGTACTTC
J: TRBJ2-7
V: TRBV14
size: .
D: TRBD2

CDR3: CASSEFRGPYNEQFF
DNA: TGTGCCAGCAGTGAGTTCAGGGGGCCATACAATGAGCAGTTCTTC
J: TRBJ2-1
V: TRBV6-4
size: .
D: TRBD1

CDR3: CASSSGGGVHEQYF
DNA: TGTGCCAGCAGTAGCGGGGGTGGTGTCCACGAGCAGTACTTC
J: TRBJ2-7
V: TRBV7-6
size: .
D: TRBD2

CDR3: CASSQCRPVWDMEETQYF
DNA: TGCGCCAGCAGTCAATGCCGGCCGGTCTGGGACATGGAAGAGACCCAGTACTTC
J: TRBJ2-5
V: TRBV23-1
size: .
D: .

CDR3: CASSLGLAGGPTQETQYF
DNA: TGTGCCAGCAGCTTAGGGCTAGCGGGGGGTCCCACCCAAGAGACCCAGTACTTC
J: TRBJ2-5
V: TRBV13
size: .
D: TRBD2

CDR3: CATSKNRVWSYGYTF
DNA: TGTGCCACCAGCAAAAACAGGGTATGGAGCTATGGCTACACCTTC
J: TRBJ1-2
V: TRBV15
size: once
D: .

CDR3: CASSLGSLQETQYF
DNA: TGTGCCAGCAGCTTGGGGAGCTTACAAGAGACCCAGTACTTC
J: TRBJ2-5
V: TRBV5-6
size: .
D: .

CDR3: CASSEDSNYGYTF
DNA: TGTGCCAGCAGTGAAGACAGTAACTATGGCTACACCTTC
J: TRBJ1-2
V: TRBV6-1
size: few
D: .

CDR3: CAWSITGGPYEQYF
DNA: TGTGCCTGGAGCATAACAGGGGGCCCATACGAGCAGTACTTC
J: TRBJ2-7
V: TRBV30
size: .
D: TRBD1

CDR3: CASSLSGRPSYEQYF
DNA: TGTGCCAGCAGCCTTAGCGGGAGACCCTCCTACGAGCAGTACTTC
J: TRBJ2-7
V: TRBV13
size: .
D: TRBD2

CDR3: CASSFAGGSDGYTF
DNA: TGTGCCAGCAGCTTCGCAGGGGGCTCGGATGGCTACACCTTC
J: TRBJ1-2
V: TRBV5-4
size: .
D: TRBD1

CDR3: CSQKGQGETQYF
DNA: TGCAGCCAAAAAGGACAGGGGGAGACCCAGTACTTC
J: TRBJ2-5
V: TRBV29-1
size: .
D: TRBD1

CDR3: CASSEPPRLADSYEQYF
DNA: TGTGCCAGCAGTGAGCCCCCAAGGCTAGCGGACTCCTACGAGCAGTACTTC
J: TRBJ2-7
V: TRBV2
size: .
D: TRBD2

CDR3: CASSQGRGPGELFF
DNA: TGCGCCAGCAGCCAAGGGAGGGGCCCCGGGGAGCTGTTTTTT
J: TRBJ2-2
V: TRBV4-3
size: .
D: .

CDR3: CASSFRLGPSYEQYF
DNA: TGTGCCAGCAGTTTTCGTCTGGGGCCCTCCTACGAGCAGTACTTC
J: TRBJ2-7
V: TRBV28
size: .
D: .

CDR3: CASSRDAGLSYEQYF
DNA: TGTGCCAGCAGCCGAGACGCGGGGCTCTCCTACGAGCAGTACTTC
J: TRBJ2-7
V: TRBV7-2
size: .
D: .

CDR3: CASSFIMNTEAFF
DNA: TGTGCCAGCAGTTTCATCATGAACACTGAAGCTTTCTTT
J: TRBJ1-1
V: TRBV27
size: .
D: .

CDR3: CASSSLAGGLDEQFF
DNA: TGTGCCAGCAGCTCCCTAGCGGGAGGGTTGGATGAGCAGTTCTTC
J: TRBJ2-1
V: TRBV11-3
size: few
D: TRBD2

CDR3: CAIGPGQGANIQYF
DNA: TGTGCCATTGGCCCAGGACAGGGGGCGAACATTCAGTACTTC
J: TRBJ2-4
V: TRBV10-3
size: few
D: TRBD1